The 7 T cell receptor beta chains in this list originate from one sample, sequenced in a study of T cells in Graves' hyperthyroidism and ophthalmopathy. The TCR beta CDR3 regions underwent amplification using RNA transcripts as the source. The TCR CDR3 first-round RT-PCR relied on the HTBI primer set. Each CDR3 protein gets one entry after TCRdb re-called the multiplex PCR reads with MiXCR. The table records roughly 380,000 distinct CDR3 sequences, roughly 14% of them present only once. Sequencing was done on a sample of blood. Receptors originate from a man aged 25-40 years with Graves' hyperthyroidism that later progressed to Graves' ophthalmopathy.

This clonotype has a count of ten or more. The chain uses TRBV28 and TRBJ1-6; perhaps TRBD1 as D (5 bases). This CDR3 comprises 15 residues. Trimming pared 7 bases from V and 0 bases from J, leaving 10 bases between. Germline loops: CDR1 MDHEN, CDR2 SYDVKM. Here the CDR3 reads CASKGVSSYNSPLHF. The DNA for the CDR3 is TGTGCCAGCAAAGGGGTGAGCTCCTATAATTCACCCCTCCACTTT.

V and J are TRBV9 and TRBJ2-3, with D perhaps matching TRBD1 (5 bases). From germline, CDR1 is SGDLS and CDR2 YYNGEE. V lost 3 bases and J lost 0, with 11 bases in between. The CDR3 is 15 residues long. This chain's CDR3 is CASSADSPSTDTQYF. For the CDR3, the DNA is TGTGCCAGCAGCGCAGACAGCCCAAGCACAGATACGCAGTATTTT.

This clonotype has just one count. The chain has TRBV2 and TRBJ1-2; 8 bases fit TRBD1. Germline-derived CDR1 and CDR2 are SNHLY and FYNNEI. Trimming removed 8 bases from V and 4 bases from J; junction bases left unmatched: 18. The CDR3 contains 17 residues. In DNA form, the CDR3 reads TGTGCCAGCTCCTCGATACTATCCGGGACAGGCTTCTATGGCTACACCTTC. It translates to CASSSILSGTGFYGYTF.

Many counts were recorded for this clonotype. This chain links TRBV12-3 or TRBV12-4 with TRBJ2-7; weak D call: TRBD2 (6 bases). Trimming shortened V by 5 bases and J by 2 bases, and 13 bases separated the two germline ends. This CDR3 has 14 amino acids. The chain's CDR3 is CASSVSGGTYEQYF. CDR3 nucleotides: TGTGCCAGCAGTGTAAGCGGCGGGACCTACGAGCAGTACTTC.

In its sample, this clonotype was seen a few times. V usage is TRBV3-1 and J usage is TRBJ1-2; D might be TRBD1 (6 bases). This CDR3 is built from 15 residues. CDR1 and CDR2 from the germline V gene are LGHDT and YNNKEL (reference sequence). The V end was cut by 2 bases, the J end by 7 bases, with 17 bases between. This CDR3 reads CASSQFTGAEGGYTF. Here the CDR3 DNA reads TGTGCCAGCAGCCAATTTACGGGGGCAGAAGGTGGCTACACCTTC.

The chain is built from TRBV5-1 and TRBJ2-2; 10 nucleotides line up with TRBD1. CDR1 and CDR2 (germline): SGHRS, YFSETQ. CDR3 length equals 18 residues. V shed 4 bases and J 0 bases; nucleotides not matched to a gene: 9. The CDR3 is CASSQTGGGFANTGELFF. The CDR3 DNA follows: TGCGCCAGCAGCCAGACAGGGGGCGGATTCGCGAACACCGGGGAGCTGTTTTTT.

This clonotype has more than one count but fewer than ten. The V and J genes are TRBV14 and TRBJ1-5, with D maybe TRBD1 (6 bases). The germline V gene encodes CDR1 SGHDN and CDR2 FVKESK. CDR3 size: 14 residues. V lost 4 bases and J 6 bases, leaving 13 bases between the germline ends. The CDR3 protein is CASSLGGNLQPQHF. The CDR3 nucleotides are TGTGCCAGCAGCCTAGGGGGGAACCTTCAGCCCCAGCATTTT.